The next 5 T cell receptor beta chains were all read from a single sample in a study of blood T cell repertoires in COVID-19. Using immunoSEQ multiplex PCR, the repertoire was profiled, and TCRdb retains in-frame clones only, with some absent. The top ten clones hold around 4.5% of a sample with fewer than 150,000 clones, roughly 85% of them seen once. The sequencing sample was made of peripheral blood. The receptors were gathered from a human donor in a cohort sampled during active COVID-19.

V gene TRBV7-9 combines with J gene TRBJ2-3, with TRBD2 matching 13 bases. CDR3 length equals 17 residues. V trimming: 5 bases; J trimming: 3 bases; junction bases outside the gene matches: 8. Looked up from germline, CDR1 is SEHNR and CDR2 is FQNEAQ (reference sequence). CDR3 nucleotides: TGTGCCAGCAGCCATCCGACTAGCGGGAGGCCGACAGATACGCAGTATTTT. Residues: CASSHPTSGRPTDTQYF.

The CDR3 loop is CATSRDNSGANVLTF. The CDR3, as DNA: TGTGCCACCAGCAGGGACAACTCTGGGGCCAACGTCCTGACTTTC. The chain combines TRBV15 with TRBJ2-6, with D maybe TRBD1 (5 bases). CDR1 and CDR2 from the germline V gene are LNHNV and YYDKDF (reference sequence). There are 15 residues in the CDR3. The V end was cut by 3 bases, the J end by 0 bases, with 6 bases between.

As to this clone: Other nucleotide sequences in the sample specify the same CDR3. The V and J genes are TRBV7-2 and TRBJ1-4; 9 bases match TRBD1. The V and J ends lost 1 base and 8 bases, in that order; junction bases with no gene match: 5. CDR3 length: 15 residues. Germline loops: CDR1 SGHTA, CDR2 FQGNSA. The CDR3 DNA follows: TGTGCCAGCAGCTTAGACAGGGGGCGAGACGAAAAACTGTTTTTT. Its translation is CASSLDRGRDEKLFF.

The CDR3 reads CASSFQGTEAFF. DNA of the CDR3: TGTGCCAGCAGCTTCCAGGGCACTGAAGCTTTCTTT. The chain uses TRBV5-6 and TRBJ1-1, with D possibly TRBD1 on 5 matching bases. Trimming removed 2 bases from V and 4 bases from J, with 6 bases in between. The CDR3 is 12 residues long. The germline gives CDR1 SGHDT, CDR2 YYEEEE.

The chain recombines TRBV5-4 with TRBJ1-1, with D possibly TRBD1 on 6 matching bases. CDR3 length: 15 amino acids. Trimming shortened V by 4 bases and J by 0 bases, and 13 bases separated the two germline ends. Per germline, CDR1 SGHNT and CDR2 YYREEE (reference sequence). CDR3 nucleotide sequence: TGTGCCAGCAGCCCCCGAGAGGGGGTGAACACTGAAGCTTTCTTT. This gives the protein CASSPREGVNTEAFF.